Shown below are 7 T cell receptor beta chains from a single sample sequenced in a study of OX40 agonist ivuxolimab in advanced cancers. Some clones are missing from TCRdb's copy, which holds only in-frame ones; the method was immunoSEQ multiplex PCR. The table has about 93,000 clones, roughly 94% seen once; the top ten hold more than 0.5%. The material was CD4+ or CD8+ T cells sorted from blood, obtained in a trial of the OX40 agonist ivuxolimab. The receptors were gathered from an adult with an advanced solid tumor such as melanoma, head and neck, liver or kidney cancer.

The rearrangement links TRBV30 to TRBJ1-1; TRBD1 agrees at 10 bases. J lost 11 bases, V lost 7 bases, and 10 bases had no gene match. CDR1 and CDR2 from the germline V gene are GTSNPN and SVGIG (reference sequence). This CDR3 is 12 amino acids long. CDR3: CASGGDRGSAFF. The CDR3 nucleotides are TGTGCCTCAGGCGGGGACAGGGGCTCCGCTTTCTTT.

The chain is built from TRBV5-1 and TRBJ2-3; D call uncertain. This CDR3 has 14 residues. Trimming pared 5 bases from V and 2 bases from J, leaving 12 bases between. Germline CDR1 SGHRS, CDR2 YFSETQ. The CDR3 region is CASSGFFLTDTQYF. For the CDR3, the DNA is TGCGCCAGCAGTGGGTTTTTCCTCACAGATACGCAGTATTTT. The full variable domain, completed using reference TRBV5-1 and TRBJ2-3, is KAGVTQTPRYLIKTRGQQVTLSCSPISGHRSVSWYQQTPGQGLQFLFEYFSETQRNKGNFPGRFSGRQFSNSRSEMNVSTLELGDSALYLCASSGFFLTDTQYFGPGTRLTVL.

The chain has TRBV19 and TRBJ1-5; unclear D gene. Per germline, CDR1 LNHDA and CDR2 SQIVND (reference sequence). The CDR3 extends over 12 amino acids. The V gene lost 6 bases and the J gene lost 7 bases, with 10 bases spanning the gap. DNA for the CDR3: TGTGCCAGTAGGCAATTAGACCAGCCCCAGCATTTT. This sequence encodes CASRQLDQPQHF.

The chain couples TRBV27 to TRBJ2-1; D is perhaps TRBD1 (5 bases). CDR3 length: 15 residues. CDR1 is MNHEY, CDR2 SMNVEV, per germline (reference sequence). Deletions cut 8 bases from V and 6 bases from J, with 20 bases between. The CDR3: CASARDNLGVNEQFF. The CDR3 nucleotides read TGTGCCAGCGCCCGAGACAACCTAGGGGTCAATGAGCAGTTCTTC.

The J gene is TRBJ2-5, the V gene TRBV14, with TRBD2 identical over 9 bases. Per the germline V gene, CDR1 is SGHDN and CDR2 is FVKESK. V gave up 4 bases and J gave up 1 base; unmatched junction bases: 1. The CDR3 is 14 residues long. DNA for the CDR3: TGTGCCAGCAGCCGACTAGCGGTCCAAGAGACCCAGTACTTC. This codes for CASSRLAVQETQYF.

The chain uses TRBV5-1 and TRBJ1-3, with D uncertain. Germline V lookup: CDR1 SGHRS, CDR2 YFSETQ. This CDR3 contains 13 residues. V shed 4 bases and J shed 0 bases, with 5 bases lying between them. The CDR3 region is CASSQASGNTIYF. The CDR3 nucleotides are TGCGCCAGCAGCCAGGCCTCTGGAAACACCATATATTTT.

The V call is TRBV5-1, the J call TRBJ2-3, with TRBD1 matching 7 bases. Losses at the gene ends were 0 bases for V and 5 bases for J; bases not matched to a gene: 6. The CDR3 loop spans 15 amino acids. CDR1 is SGHRS, CDR2 YFSETQ, per germline. CDR3 DNA: TGCGCCAGCAGCTTGGTACAGGGGAGAGGAGATACGCAGTATTTT. Encoded protein: CASSLVQGRGDTQYF.